The 12 T cell receptor beta chains given below trace back to one sample, sequenced in a study of T cells in Graves' hyperthyroidism and ophthalmopathy. Amplification of TCR beta CDR3 regions was performed using RNA transcripts as template. Primed by the HTBI set, a first-round RT-PCR was run on the TCR CDR3. TCRdb reprocessed the multiplex PCR reads via MiXCR and lists one record per CDR3 protein. The table includes approximately 630,000 distinct CDR3 sequences, under 20% detected once. The sequenced material came from blood. Source of these receptors: a woman under 40 with Graves' hyperthyroidism.

This clonotype was seen more than once but under ten times. The chain recombines TRBV27 with TRBJ2-1; 10 nucleotides agree with TRBD2. V gave up 1 base and J gave up 8 bases; unmatched junction bases: 11. The germline CDR1 and CDR2 sequences are MNHEY and SMNVEV (reference sequence). The CDR3 totals 17 residues. This chain's CDR3 is CASSLFFPPSGSYEQFF. The CDR3 DNA reads as TGTGCCAGCAGTTTATTTTTCCCCCCTAGCGGGAGCTATGAGCAGTTCTTC.

This clonotype was detected ten times or more. The chain recombines TRBV12-3 or TRBV12-4 with TRBJ2-7; D perhaps matches TRBD1 (6 bases). The CDR3 covers 14 residues. Trimming took 1 base from V and 4 from J, leaving 11 bases between them. CDR3 DNA: TGTGCCAGCAGTTTAGTCGGACAGACTTACGAGCAGTACTTC. This gives the protein CASSLVGQTYEQYF.

This clonotype appeared many times. The chain carries TRBV3-1 and TRBJ2-1, with D uncertain. The CDR3 runs 16 residues. Trimming stripped 0 bases from V and 7 bases from J, with 16 bases between. Germline V gene lookup returns CDR1 LGHDT and CDR2 YNNKEL (reference sequence). The CDR3 protein is CASSQDNPLLGNEQFF. CDR3 in DNA: TGTGCCAGCAGCCAAGATAATCCCCTCCTAGGGAATGAGCAGTTCTTC.

This clonotype was observed a handful of times. The chain links TRBV20-1 to TRBJ2-5; 7 bases are shared with TRBD1. There are 12 residues in the CDR3. CDR1 is DFQATT and CDR2 is SNEGSKA in the germline V gene (reference sequence). The CDR3 region is CGPTGAMETQYF. The DNA for the CDR3 is TGCGGTCCTACAGGGGCCATGGAGACCCAGTACTTC.

This clonotype has ten or more counts. The chain uses TRBV6-1 and TRBJ2-7; D may be TRBD1 (5 bases). V was clipped by 5 bases and J by 0 bases, with 14 bases between them. CDR1 and CDR2 from the germline V gene are MNHNS and SASEGT. This CDR3 has 15 amino acids. The CDR3 DNA reads TGTGCCAGCAGTAAACAAGGGGTACACTCCTACGAGCAGTACTTC. This encodes CASSKQGVHSYEQYF.

This clonotype occurred once. This chain links TRBV28 with TRBJ2-4; D might be TRBD1 (6 bases). V was pared by 5 bases and J by 0 bases, with 17 bases between. Germline V gives CDR1 MDHEN, CDR2 SYDVKM. This CDR3 has 17 residues. CDR3 in DNA: TGTGCCAGCAGTCGGACAGCTTGGATAATAGCCAAAAACATTCAGTACTTC. Protein sequence: CASSRTAWIIAKNIQYF.

This clonotype has a count of ten or more. CDR3 coding DNA: TGTGCCAGCAGCCTTATAGGGACACTGAATGAAAAACTGTTTTTT. It codes for CASSLIGTLNEKLFF. J is TRBJ1-4 and V is TRBV28, with D perhaps TRBD1 (6 bases). Trimming stripped 6 bases from V and 5 bases from J, with 16 bases between. Germline CDR1 MDHEN, CDR2 SYDVKM. The length of the CDR3 is 15 residues. Filled out from reference TRBV28 and TRBJ1-4, the complete variable domain reads DVKVTQSSRYLVKRTGEKVFLECVQDMDHENMFWYRQDPGLGLRLIYFSYDVKMKEKGDIPEGYSVSREKKERFSLILESASTNQTSMYLCASSLIGTLNEKLFFGSGTQLSVL.

This chain joins TRBV30 and TRBJ1-1; no reliable D call. Trimming took 3 bases from V and 7 from J, leaving 9 bases between them. From germline, CDR1 is GTSNPN and CDR2 SVGIG (reference sequence). The CDR3 loop spans 11 amino acids. CDR3 in DNA: TGTGCCTGGAGCTCTGACATTGAAGCTTTCTTT. Its protein is CAWSSDIEAFF.

This clonotype occurred many times. The chain is built from TRBV7-2 and TRBJ1-2; possibly TRBD1 for D (5 bases). There are 15 residues in the CDR3. Germline V gene data show CDR1 as SGHTA and CDR2 as FQGNSA. V lost 0 bases to trimming and J lost 6 bases, with 14 bases between them. The CDR3 is CASSLANSGTNGYTF. The CDR3 DNA sequence: TGTGCCAGCAGCTTAGCAAATTCCGGGACTAATGGCTACACCTTC. Drawing the rest from reference TRBV7-2 and TRBJ1-2, the complete variable domain is GAGVSQSPSNKVTEKGKDVELRCDPISGHTALYWYRQSLGQGLEFLIYFQGNSAPDKSGLPSDRFSAERTGGSVSTLTIQRTQQEDSAVYLCASSLANSGTNGYTFGSGTRLTVV.

This clonotype showed up many times. The rearrangement links TRBV3-1 to TRBJ1-5, with 9 positions matching TRBD1. Germline trimming cut 0 bases from V and 4 bases from J; bases unmatched to any gene: 4. This CDR3 comprises 16 residues. The germline gives CDR1 LGHDT, CDR2 YNNKEL (reference sequence). The CDR3 loop reads CASSQDWGTGNQPQHF. The CDR3, as DNA: TGTGCCAGCAGCCAAGATTGGGGGACAGGGAATCAGCCCCAGCATTTT.

The chain carries TRBV6-5 and TRBJ2-1; D may be TRBD1 or TRBD2 (5 bases each). The J call could be wrong; TRBJ2-7 is a better fit for the DNA end. The V gene's germline CDR1 is MNHEY and CDR2 SVGAGI. CDR3 length equals 17 residues. DNA for the CDR3: TGTGCCACCACTTTTTTCGGGGCTGGAGGTTCCTACAATGAGCAGTACTTC. Translation: CATTFFGAGGSYNEQYF.

This clonotype was detected ten times or more. The chain uses TRBV28 and TRBJ2-5; the match to TRBD1 covers 9 bases. Germline lookup yields CDR1 MDHEN and CDR2 SYDVKM. The CDR3 is 16 residues long. Trimming cost V 3 bases and J 2 bases; bases outside gene matches: 7. CDR3 in amino acids: CASSFSGQGRQETQYF. CDR3 nucleotide sequence: TGTGCCAGCAGTTTTTCGGGACAGGGCCGGCAAGAGACCCAGTACTTC.